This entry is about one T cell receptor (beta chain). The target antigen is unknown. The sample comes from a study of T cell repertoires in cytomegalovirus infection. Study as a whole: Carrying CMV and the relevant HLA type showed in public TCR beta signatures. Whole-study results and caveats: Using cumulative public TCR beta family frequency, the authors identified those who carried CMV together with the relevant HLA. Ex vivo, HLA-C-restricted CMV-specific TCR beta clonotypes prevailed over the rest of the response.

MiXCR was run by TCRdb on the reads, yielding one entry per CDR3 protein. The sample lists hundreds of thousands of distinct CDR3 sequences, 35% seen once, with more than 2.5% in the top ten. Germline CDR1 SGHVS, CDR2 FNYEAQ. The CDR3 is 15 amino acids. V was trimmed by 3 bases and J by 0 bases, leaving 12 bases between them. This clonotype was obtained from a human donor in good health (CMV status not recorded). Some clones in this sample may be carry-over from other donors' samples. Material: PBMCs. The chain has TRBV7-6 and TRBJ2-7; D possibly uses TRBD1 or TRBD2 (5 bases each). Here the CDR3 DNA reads TGTGCCAGCAGCTTTGTCGGGGCTAGCTCCTACGAGCAGTACTTC. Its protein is CASSFVGASSYEQYF. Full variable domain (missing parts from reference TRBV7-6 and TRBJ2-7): GAGVSQSPRYKVTKRGQDVALRCDPISGHVSLYWYRQALGQGPEFLTYFNYEAQQDKSGLPNDRFSAERPEGSISTLTIQRTEQRDSAMYRCASSFVGASSYEQYFGPGTRLTVT.